Shown below are 13 T cell receptor beta chains from a single sample sequenced in a study of radiotherapy plus CTLA-4 blockade in lung cancer. Profiling relied on immunoSEQ multiplex PCR, and the TCRdb table lists in-frame clones only, not all of them. This table holds 84,000 or so clones, about 83% found once. The source material was peripheral blood, sampled from a patient treated with radiotherapy plus ipilimumab. The receptors shown here come from a human donor with non-small cell lung cancer that progressed on radiotherapy plus ipilimumab.

The chain recombines TRBV10-2 with TRBJ2-5; no definite D call. The V and J ends lost 4 bases and 0 bases respectively, with 6 bases between them. Germline-derived CDR1 and CDR2 are WSHSY and SAAADI. CDR3 length: 13 residues. The CDR3 DNA follows: TGCGCCAGCAGTGTACAGTACCAAGAGACCCAGTACTTC. This sequence encodes CASSVQYQETQYF.

This clone was seen a handful of times. The genes are TRBV11-3 and TRBJ1-1, with D maybe TRBD1 (5 bases). The ends were cut back, 3 bases at V and 2 bases at J, with 10 bases in the middle. Per the germline V gene, CDR1 is SGHNT and CDR2 is YENEEA. The CDR3 has 14 residues. CDR3 nucleotides: TGTGCCAGCAGCTTGGCAGGGATTAACACTGAAGCTTTCTTT. It yields the protein CASSLAGINTEAFF.

The chain is built from TRBV4-3 and TRBJ1-4; 7 positions match TRBD1. Losses at the gene ends were 3 bases for V and 8 bases for J; bases not matched to a gene: 6. The CDR3 sequence is 14 residues long. The germline CDR1 and CDR2 sequences are LGHNA and YSLEER. The CDR3 loop reads CASSHGGQREKLFF. The CDR3 DNA follows: TGCGCCAGCAGCCATGGGGGACAGAGGGAAAAACTGTTTTTT.

The chain uses TRBV19 and TRBJ1-1; possible D gene TRBD1, 5 bases. The CDR3 has 15 residues. Trimming left V 8 bases short and J 0 bases short, with 16 bases between. CDR1 and CDR2 from the germline V gene are LNHDA and SQIVND (reference sequence). CDR3 bases: TGTGCCAGTGCGTTTTGGGCAGGGATGAACACTGAAGCTTTCTTT. Protein: CASAFWAGMNTEAFF.

CDR3 sequence (DNA): TGCGCCAGCAGCCAAGATTCGCTAGCACTGGAGACCCAGTACTTC. It translates to CASSQDSLALETQYF. This chain uses TRBV4-3 with TRBJ2-5; tentative D call: TRBD2 (5 bases). The V and J ends lost 0 bases and 5 bases respectively, with 13 bases between them. This CDR3 contains 15 residues. Germline CDR1 and CDR2: LGHNA and YSLEER.

The V and J genes are TRBV12-5 and TRBJ1-5, with D tentatively TRBD1 (5 bases). Germline V gene sequence: CDR1 LGHNT, CDR2 FRNRAP. The CDR3 contains 14 residues. With 1 base removed from V and 1 base from J, the gap between germline ends came to 5 bases. The CDR3 region has the DNA TGTGCTAGTGGTTTGGAGGGGAGCAATCAGCCCCAGCATTTT. Translated, it gives CASGLEGSNQPQHF.

V and J are TRBV11-2 and TRBJ1-2, with D tentatively TRBD1 (5 bases). V was shortened by 6 bases and J by 3 bases, with 14 bases between the two germline ends. Germline loops: CDR1 SGHAT, CDR2 FQNNGV. This CDR3 comprises 14 residues. CDR3 in DNA: TGTGCCAGCAGGCTAGCCGGACACCACTATGGCTACACCTTC. Translating it yields CASRLAGHHYGYTF.

This clone has more than one count but fewer than ten. The chain links TRBV21-1 to TRBJ1-1; TRBD1, as called in the table, went unchecked against the DNA. TRBV21-1 is tagged as a pseudogene. This CDR3 is 14 amino acids long. The CDR3 DNA sequence: TGTGCCAGCAGCCAACAGGGGATTGAGACTGAAGCTTTCTTT. Residues: CASSQQGIETEAFF.

This sequence joins TRBV14 and TRBJ1-2; TRBD1 is a possible D gene (5 bases). The germline V gene encodes CDR1 SGHDN and CDR2 FVKESK. CDR3 length: 15 residues. V lost 3 bases to trimming and J lost 3 bases, with 14 bases between them. DNA of the CDR3: TGTGCCAGCAGCCACCGACAGACTACTTACTATGGCTACACCTTC. Protein sequence: CASSHRQTTYYGYTF.

This chain connects TRBV11-2 to TRBJ2-3; D uncertain. Germline CDR1 SGHAT, CDR2 FQNNGV. The CDR3 covers 13 residues. V lost 1 base, J lost 1 base, and 3 bases lay in between. CDR3 protein: CASSLAGTDTQYF. CDR3 bases: TGTGCCAGCAGCTTAGCTGGCACAGATACGCAGTATTTT.

This chain's CDR3 is CASSGGTGTTSGNTIYF. Written as DNA, the CDR3 is TGTGCCAGCAGTGGGGGGACCGGGACTACGTCTGGAAACACCATATATTTT. The chain employs TRBV25-1 and TRBJ1-3; a possible D gene is TRBD1 (5 bases). The germline CDR1 and CDR2 sequences are MGHDK and SYGVNS. Trimming cost V 4 bases and J 1 base, with 17 bases left between them. This CDR3 is 17 amino acids long.

The V and J genes are TRBV7-8 and TRBJ2-5; no definite D call. Germline-derived CDR1 and CDR2 are SGHVS and FQNEAQ. Trimming cost V 5 bases and J 5 bases, with 15 bases left between them. The CDR3 sequence is 14 residues long. In DNA, the CDR3 is TGTGCCAGCAGCCTGCCCCAACGGTCGGAGACCCAGTACTTC. Encoded protein: CASSLPQRSETQYF.

This sequence joins TRBV28 and TRBJ2-2; D may match TRBD1 or TRBD2 (5 bases each). Germline CDR1 MDHEN, CDR2 SYDVKM. This CDR3 comprises 15 residues. The germline V and J ends were trimmed by 10 bases and 4 bases, with 19 bases remaining between them. CDR3 nucleotides: TGTGCCACCACCTTTCACGGGGCTAGCACCGGGGAGCTGTTTTTT. Its translation: CATTFHGASTGELFF.